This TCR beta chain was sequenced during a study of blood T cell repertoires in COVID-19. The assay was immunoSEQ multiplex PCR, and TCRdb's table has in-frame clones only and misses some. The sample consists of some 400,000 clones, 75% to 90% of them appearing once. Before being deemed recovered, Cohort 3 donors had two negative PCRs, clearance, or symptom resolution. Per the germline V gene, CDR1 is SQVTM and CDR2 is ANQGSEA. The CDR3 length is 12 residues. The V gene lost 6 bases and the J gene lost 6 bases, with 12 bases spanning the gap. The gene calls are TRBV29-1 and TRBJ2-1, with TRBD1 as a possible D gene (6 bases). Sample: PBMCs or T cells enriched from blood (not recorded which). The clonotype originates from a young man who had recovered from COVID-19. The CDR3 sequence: CSVIKGGNEQFF. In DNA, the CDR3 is TGCAGCGTGATCAAAGGGGGCAATGAGCAGTTCTTC.